This entry features one T cell receptor beta chain sequence. The sample is drawn from a study of cytomegalovirus exposure and HLA in healthy donors. Vbeta (60) and Jbeta (13) primers were used in the PCR. Produced via immunoSEQ multiplex PCR; TCRdb's table is partial and in-frame only. The sample holds more than 100,000 clones. CDR1 and CDR2 (germline): SGHRS, YFSETQ. Trimming took 4 bases from V and 0 from J, leaving 11 bases between them. The CDR3 is 15 amino acids. The chain carries TRBV5-1 and TRBJ2-1, with a tentative D call TRBD1 (6 bases). Sample: PBMCs. This receptor was obtained from a young man in good health and CMV-seronegative. The CDR3 nucleotides read TGCGCCAGCAGCGCGGACAGAAGCTCCTACAATGAGCAGTTCTTC. Translated: CASSADRSSYNEQFF.